This TCR beta chain is from a study of cytomegalovirus exposure and HLA in healthy donors. Findings and limits, study-wide: Most TCR sequences showed up rarely, but some public TCRs showed up in many donors.

A word on this clone: Its antigen is undetermined.

The CDR3 runs 15 residues. Between the trimmed V and J ends, which lost 6 bases and 9 bases, there was a span of 18 bases. CDR1 is MNHEY and CDR2 is SMNVEV in the germline V gene (reference sequence). Data came from immunoSEQ multiplex PCR; TCRdb stores just in-frame clones and leaves some out. Of nearly 110,000 clones in the sample, less than 90% were seen once. The sequenced sample consisted of PBMCs. This chain joins TRBV27 and TRBJ1-6; weak D call: TRBD1 (6 bases). This TCR was recovered from a woman under 30 in good health and CMV-seropositive. The CDR3 loop is CASSLKGGLGSPLHF. CDR3 nucleotides: TGTGCCAGCAGCTTAAAGGGGGGGCTTGGTTCACCCCTCCACTTT.